Sequencing of this T cell receptor (beta chain) was carried out in a study of control samples from healthy donors and cancer patients. This clone appeared once. The protocol was immunoSEQ multiplex PCR, while the TCRdb copy is restricted to in-frame clones and leaves out a portion. Among around 100,000 clones listed, about 89% were seen once. Trimming cost V 4 bases and J 6 bases, with 15 bases left between them. Germline CDR1 is SEHNR and CDR2 is FQNEAQ (reference sequence). The CDR3 is 15 amino acids. V gene TRBV7-9 combines with J gene TRBJ2-2, with a tentative D call TRBD1 (6 bases). The TCR originated in a man in his 60s with lung cancer. Sequenced sample: PBMCs. The CDR3 nucleotides are TGTGCCAGCAGCTCGCTAACAGGGAAGGCCGGGGAGCTGTTTTTT. Encoded protein: CASSSLTGKAGELFF.